This TCR beta chain appears in the sequencing data of a study of regulatory T cells in long-lasting Graves disease. The wider study: Graves' patients, diagnosed recently, had received antithyroid drugs under 3 months.

General study findings and limits: Among the persistent patients, 2,500 to 3,000 public clonotypes were shared, more than the 750 to 1,000 shared among new patients. Repertoires from persistent disease leaned toward TRBV28, TRBJ1-2 and TRBJ2-5.

There are 14 residues in the CDR3. V dropped 0 bases and J dropped 1; count of bases not matched to a gene: 1. Germline loops: CDR1 DFQATT, CDR2 SNEGSKA (reference sequence). Investigators prepared the TCR beta libraries by applying iRepertoire HTBI primers and Arm-PCR of CDR3 regions. From the multiplex PCR reads, TCRdb called clonotypes with MiXCR, one entry per CDR3 protein. The sample holds 350,000 to 550,000 distinct CDR3 sequences, 12% to 15% seen once. Time point here: newly diagnosed GD, antithyroid drugs for less than 3 months. Construction of the TCR library relied on RNA isolated from PBMCs. Remarks on this clonotype: Its antigen is unidentified.

Separately, the same data were catalogued under a study of T cells in Graves' hyperthyroidism and ophthalmopathy. That work adds: In patients aged 18 to 65, hyperthyroidism was newly diagnosed, with duration under 2 months.

The clonotype originates from a woman in her fifties or sixties with Graves disease. Source: peripheral blood mononuclear cells (PBMCs), taken at new diagnosis, from a patient treated with antithyroid drugs. The chain is built from TRBV20-1 and TRBJ1-1, with 8 nucleotides matching TRBD1. For the CDR3, the DNA is TGCAGTGCTAGAGAGACAGGGGAGAACACTGAAGCTTTCTTT. The encoded protein is CSARETGENTEAFF.